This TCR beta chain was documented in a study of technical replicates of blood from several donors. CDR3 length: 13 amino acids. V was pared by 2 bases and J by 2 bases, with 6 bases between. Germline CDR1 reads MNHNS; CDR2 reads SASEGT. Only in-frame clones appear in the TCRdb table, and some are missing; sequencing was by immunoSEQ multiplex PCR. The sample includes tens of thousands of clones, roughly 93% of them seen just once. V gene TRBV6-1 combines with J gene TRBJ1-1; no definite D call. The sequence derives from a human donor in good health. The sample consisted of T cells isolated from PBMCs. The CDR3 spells CASSERDNTEAFF. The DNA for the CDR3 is TGTGCCAGCAGTGAACGGGATAACACTGAAGCTTTCTTT.